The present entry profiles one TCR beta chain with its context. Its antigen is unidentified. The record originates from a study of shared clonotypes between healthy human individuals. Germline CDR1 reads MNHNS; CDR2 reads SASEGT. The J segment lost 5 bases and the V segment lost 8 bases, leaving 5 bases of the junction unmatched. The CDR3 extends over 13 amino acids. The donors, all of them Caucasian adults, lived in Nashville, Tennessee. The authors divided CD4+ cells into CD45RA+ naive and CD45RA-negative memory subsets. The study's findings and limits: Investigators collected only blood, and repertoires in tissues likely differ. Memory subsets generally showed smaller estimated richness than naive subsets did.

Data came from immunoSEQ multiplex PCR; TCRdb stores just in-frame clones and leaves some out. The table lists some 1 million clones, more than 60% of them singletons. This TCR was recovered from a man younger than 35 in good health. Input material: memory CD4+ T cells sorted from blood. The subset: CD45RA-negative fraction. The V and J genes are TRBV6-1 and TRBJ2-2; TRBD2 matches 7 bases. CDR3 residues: CASGLAVTGELFF. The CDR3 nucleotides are TGTGCCAGCGGGCTAGCGGTAACCGGGGAGCTGTTTTTT.